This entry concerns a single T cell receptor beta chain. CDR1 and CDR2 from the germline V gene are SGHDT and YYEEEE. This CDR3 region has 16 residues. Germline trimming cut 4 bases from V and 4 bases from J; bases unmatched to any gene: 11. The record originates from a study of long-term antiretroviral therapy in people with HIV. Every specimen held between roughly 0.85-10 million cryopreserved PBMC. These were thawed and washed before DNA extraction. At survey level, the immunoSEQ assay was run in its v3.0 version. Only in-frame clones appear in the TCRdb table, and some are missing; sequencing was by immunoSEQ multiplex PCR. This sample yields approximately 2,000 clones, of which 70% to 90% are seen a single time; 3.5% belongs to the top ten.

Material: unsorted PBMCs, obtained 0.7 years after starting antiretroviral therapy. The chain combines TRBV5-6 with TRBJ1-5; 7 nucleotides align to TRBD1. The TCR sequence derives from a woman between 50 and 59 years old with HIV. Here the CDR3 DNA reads TGTGCCAGCAGCCGATACGGCCTGGGACAGAATCAGCCCCAGCATTTT. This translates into CASSRYGLGQNQPQHF.